These 4 T cell receptor beta chains were all obtained from the same sample, sequenced in a study of OX40 agonist ivuxolimab in advanced cancers. Libraries were prepared by immunoSEQ multiplex PCR; TCRdb keeps only in-frame clonotypes and omits some of them. The sample carries about 99,000 clones, roughly nine tenths recorded once. The sequences come from CD4+ or CD8+ T cells sorted from blood, collected in a trial of the OX40 agonist ivuxolimab. These receptors were obtained from an adult with an advanced solid tumor such as melanoma, head and neck, liver or kidney cancer.

The V gene is TRBV12-2, the J gene TRBJ2-3; no DNA check was done on the table's D call, TRBD1. TRBV12-2 is recorded as a pseudogene. This CDR3 comprises 15 residues. The CDR3 bases are TGTGCAAGTCGCTTAGTATCCAGGGGCACAGATACGCAGTATTTT. Protein sequence: CASRLVSRGTDTQYF.

The chain uses TRBV6-5 and TRBJ1-1; D might be TRBD1 (6 bases). Trimming cost V 5 bases and J 4 bases, with 14 bases left between them. Germline V gives CDR1 MNHEY, CDR2 SVGAGI. The CDR3 has 14 residues. Here the CDR3 reads CASSPSQGITEAFF. CDR3 sequence (DNA): TGTGCCAGCAGTCCCTCTCAGGGGATCACTGAAGCTTTCTTT.

The V gene is TRBV19, the J gene TRBJ1-1; perhaps TRBD1 as D (5 bases). The CDR3 consists of 15 residues. CDR1 and CDR2 (germline): LNHDA, SQIVND (reference sequence). V lost 5 bases and J 0 bases, leaving 13 bases between the germline ends. CDR3 protein: CASSATTAMNTEAFF. DNA of the CDR3: TGTGCCAGTAGTGCTACGACAGCAATGAACACTGAAGCTTTCTTT.

This clone was seen only once. The chain recombines TRBV4-1 with TRBJ2-1, with D perhaps TRBD2 (5 bases). V was cut by 2 bases and J by 8 bases, with 19 bases left in between. The CDR3 loop spans 16 amino acids. Germline CDR1 MGHRA, CDR2 YSYEKL. This CDR3 is CASSQQRLVKYDEQFF. In DNA, the CDR3 is TGCGCCAGCAGCCAACAGCGGCTAGTGAAGTATGATGAGCAGTTCTTC.